One and the same sample provided the 21 T cell receptor beta chains below, sequenced in a study of blood T cell repertoires in COVID-19. Measured with immunoSEQ multiplex PCR; TCRdb has only the in-frame clones, and not every one. The repertoire consists of approximately 240,000 clones, with around 84% occurring once and the leading ten covering approximately 5.1%. Sequenced: peripheral blood. Every receptor here comes from a woman in her sixties who had recovered from COVID-19.

The chain couples TRBV21-1 to TRBJ2-5; the D call in the table, TRBD2, was not verified against the DNA. TRBV21-1 is annotated as a pseudogene. This CDR3 contains 16 residues. The CDR3 sequence is CASSKTLRQSQETQYF. Written as DNA, the CDR3 is TGTGCCAGCAGCAAAACTTTGAGGCAGAGCCAAGAGACCCAGTACTTC.

The chain recombines TRBV19 with TRBJ1-2; D perhaps matches TRBD1 (5 bases). This CDR3 has 15 residues. Germline V CDR1 and CDR2: LNHDA, SQIVND (reference sequence). Trimming took 5 bases from V and 2 from J, leaving 15 bases between them. CDR3 bases: TGTGCCAGTAGTTCCCCCCCCAGGGCAAACTATGGCTACACCTTC. This translates into CASSSPPRANYGYTF. The variable domain in full, with the rest retrieved from reference TRBV19 and TRBJ1-2, is DGGITQSPKYLFRKEGQNVTLSCEQNLNHDAMYWYRQDPGQGLRLIYYSQIVNDFQKGDIAEGYSVSREKKESFPLTVTSAQKNPTAFYLCASSSPPRANYGYTFGSGTRLTVV.

This clone was counted a single time. This rearrangement joins TRBV5-1 to TRBJ2-7; 7 positions agree with TRBD1. CDR1 and CDR2 (germline): SGHRS, YFSETQ. The CDR3 has 14 amino acids. Trimming at V came to 9 bases and at J to 1 base, leaving 10 bases not matched to a gene. Written as DNA, the CDR3 is TGCGCCAACGCGATCCGACAGGGTTCCTACGAGCAGTACTTC. This encodes CANAIRQGSYEQYF.

The chain has TRBV30 and TRBJ1-1; maybe TRBD1 (5 bases). CDR3 length equals 14 residues. Trimming stripped 4 bases from V and 3 bases from J, with 15 bases between. CDR1 and CDR2 from the germline V gene are GTSNPN and SVGIG (reference sequence). The CDR3 spells CAWILQGFDTEAFF. In DNA form, the CDR3 reads TGTGCCTGGATCCTCCAGGGCTTCGACACTGAAGCTTTCTTT.

The chain uses TRBV4-3 and TRBJ2-7; 8 positions agree with TRBD1. Trimming cost V 4 bases and J 2 bases; bases outside gene matches: 13. The germline V gene encodes CDR1 LGHNA and CDR2 YSLEER. The CDR3 covers 17 residues. CDR3 sequence reads: CASSLSAGGKFAYEQYF. The DNA for the CDR3 is TGCGCCAGCAGCCTATCGGCAGGGGGCAAGTTTGCCTACGAGCAGTACTTC.

The V call is TRBV7-8, the J call TRBJ2-2; 11 bases align to TRBD2. The CDR3 is made up of 16 amino acids. The germline V gene encodes CDR1 SGHVS and CDR2 FQNEAQ. The V and J ends lost 2 bases and 6 bases, in that order; junction bases with no gene match: 5. The CDR3 nucleotides read TGTGCCAGCAGCTTATTTAGCGGGGGGGCATCCGGGGAGCTGTTTTTT. Amino acid sequence: CASSLFSGGASGELFF.

The gene calls are TRBV7-2 and TRBJ2-7; TRBD1 might be the D (6 bases). V shed 5 bases and J shed 1 base, with 15 bases lying between them. There are 15 residues in the CDR3. Germline V gives CDR1 SGHTA, CDR2 FQGNSA. Here the CDR3 reads CASSLGTTYSYEQYF. The CDR3 region has the DNA TGTGCCAGCAGCCTCGGGACAACTTATTCCTACGAGCAGTACTTC. The full variable domain, in which reference TRBV7-2 and TRBJ2-7 provide the parts outside the CDR3, is GAGVSQSPSNKVTEKGKDVELRCDPISGHTALYWYRQSLGQGLEFLIYFQGNSAPDKSGLPSDRFSAERTGGSVSTLTIQRTQQEDSAVYLCASSLGTTYSYEQYFGPGTRLTVT.

The chain joins TRBV15 to TRBJ1-4; 11 nucleotides agree with TRBD1. This CDR3 comprises 15 residues. V dropped 4 bases and J dropped 6; count of bases not matched to a gene: 4. Germline CDR1 is LNHNV and CDR2 is YYDKDF (reference sequence). The CDR3 loop reads CATSTPDRGHEKLFF. The CDR3 coding sequence is TGTGCCACCAGCACCCCGGACAGGGGGCATGAAAAACTGTTTTTT.

This clone was counted only a few times. The CDR3 DNA follows: TGCGCCAGCAGCTTGGCCTATGCAGGGGAAACTTTCTTT. This translates into CASSLAYAGETFF. The chain uses TRBV5-1 and TRBJ1-1, with D perhaps TRBD1 (6 bases). This CDR3 has 13 amino acids. Germline lookup yields CDR1 SGHRS and CDR2 YFSETQ. V was pared by 0 bases and J by 12 bases, with 15 bases between.

The gene calls are TRBV3-1 (or the pseudogene TRBV3-2) and TRBJ1-3; D unclear. Germline CDR1 reads LGHDT; CDR2 reads YNNKEL (reference sequence). This CDR3 contains 13 residues. The ends were cut back, 4 bases at V and 3 bases at J, with 7 bases in the middle. CDR3 sequence reads: CASSLRLGNTIYF. CDR3 nucleotide sequence: TGTGCCAGCAGCCTGAGGCTTGGAAACACCATATATTTT.

The CDR3 is CASSTGVGSYGYTF. In nucleotides, the CDR3 is TGTGCCAGCAGCACAGGGGTAGGGTCCTATGGCTACACCTTC. The V gene is TRBV11-2, the J gene TRBJ1-2, with 7 bases lining up with TRBD1. From germline, CDR1 is SGHAT and CDR2 FQNNGV. This CDR3 contains 14 residues. Trimming took 5 bases from V and 4 from J; bases not matched to a gene: 7.

The chain has TRBV29-1 and TRBJ1-2, with TRBD1 matching over 9 bases. The trim removed 4 bases at V and 7 bases at J, leaving 7 bases unmatched. CDR3 length equals 13 residues. Germline V lookup: CDR1 SQVTM, CDR2 ANQGSEA. In nucleotides, the CDR3 is TGCAGCGTTGTACCGGACAGGGGATCTGGCTACACCTTC. Translated: CSVVPDRGSGYTF.

The chain uses TRBV14 and TRBJ1-2, with a weak D call TRBD1 (6 bases). Trimming took 3 bases from V and 4 from J, leaving 12 bases between them. This CDR3 contains 14 residues. The V gene's germline CDR1 is SGHDN and CDR2 FVKESK. The CDR3 DNA is TGTGCCAGCAGCCAGTCGCGACAGGCCTATGGCTACACCTTC. As protein: CASSQSRQAYGYTF.

This chain links TRBV7-2 with TRBJ2-2; a weak D match, TRBD2 (5 bases). This CDR3 contains 18 residues. Between the trimmed V and J ends, which lost 0 bases and 0 bases, there was a span of 14 bases. CDR1 is SGHTA, CDR2 FQGNSA, per germline. CDR3 region: CASSLAKDGIANTGELFF. In DNA form, the CDR3 reads TGTGCCAGCAGCTTAGCGAAGGACGGGATCGCGAACACCGGGGAGCTGTTTTTT.

The genes are TRBV29-1 and TRBJ2-4, with TRBD1 identical over 7 bases. The CDR3 sequence is 15 residues long. The V gene's germline CDR1 is SQVTM and CDR2 ANQGSEA. V shed 6 bases and J 2 bases; nucleotides not matched to a gene: 10. In DNA form, the CDR3 reads TGCAGCGTGTGCCGGAACAGGGGCCCCAAAAACATTCAGTACTTC. The encoded protein is CSVCRNRGPKNIQYF. The full variable domain, in which reference TRBV29-1 and TRBJ2-4 provide the parts outside the CDR3, is SAVISQKPSRDICQRGTSLTIQCQVDSQVTMMFWYRQQPGQSLTLIATANQGSEATYESGFVIDKFPISRPNLTFSTLTVSNMSPEDSSIYLCSVCRNRGPKNIQYFGAGTRLSVL.

This rearrangement joins TRBV12-5 to TRBJ1-3; 7 nucleotides agree with TRBD1. CDR1 and CDR2 from the germline V gene are LGHNT and FRNRAP. The length of the CDR3 is 13 residues. J was trimmed by 4 bases and V by 5 bases; bases with no gene match: 2. The CDR3 reads CASGPGQGNTIYF. The CDR3, as DNA: TGTGCTAGTGGTCCGGGACAGGGAAACACCATATATTTT.

This chain uses TRBV30 with TRBJ2-5, with no clear D. Germline V gene lookup returns CDR1 GTSNPN and CDR2 SVGIG (reference sequence). The V end lost 3 bases, the J end lost 6 bases, and 14 bases lay between the germline ends. CDR3 length: 13 amino acids. The CDR3 sequence: CAWRVGGGQTQYF. CDR3 coding DNA: TGTGCCTGGAGGGTGGGTGGCGGCCAGACCCAGTACTTC.

J is TRBJ2-3 and V is TRBV3-1 (or the pseudogene TRBV3-2); D is perhaps TRBD2 (5 bases). From germline, CDR1 is LGHDT and CDR2 YNNKEL (reference sequence). V gave up 2 bases and J gave up 5 bases, with 8 bases separating them. The CDR3 totals 13 residues. This CDR3 is CASSQLAGDTQYF. DNA for the CDR3: TGTGCCAGCAGCCAACTAGCAGGAGATACGCAGTATTTT.

The chain combines TRBV2 with TRBJ1-3; D not resolved. With 7 bases removed from V and 2 bases from J, the gap between germline ends came to 9 bases. CDR1 is SNHLY, CDR2 FYNNEI, per germline. The CDR3 contains 13 residues. CDR3: CASKGETGNTIYF. The DNA for the CDR3 is TGTGCCAGCAAGGGAGAGACTGGAAACACCATATATTTT. The variable domain in full, with the rest retrieved from reference TRBV2 and TRBJ1-3, is EPEVTQTPSHQVTQMGQEVILRCVPISNHLYFYWYRQILGQKVEFLVSFYNNEISEKSEIFDDQFSVERPDGSNFTLKIRSTKLEDSAMYFCASKGETGNTIYFGEGSWLTVV.

The chain's CDR3 is CASSRQENTEAFF. CDR3 nucleotide sequence: TGTGCCAGCAGCCGCCAGGAGAACACTGAAGCTTTCTTT. The chain recombines TRBV12-3 or TRBV12-4 with TRBJ1-1, with unresolved D. The CDR3 is 13 amino acids. Deletions cut 6 bases from V and 1 base from J, with 9 bases between.

This clone has just a few counts. This sequence joins TRBV6-4 and TRBJ2-1; 12 positions match TRBD2. Trimming removed 3 bases from V and 9 bases from J; junction bases left unmatched: 3. Germline V gives CDR1 MRHNA, CDR2 SNTAGT. The CDR3 contains 14 residues. The CDR3 spells CASSDQTSGGEQFF. The CDR3 DNA follows: TGTGCCAGCAGTGATCAGACTAGCGGGGGTGAGCAGTTCTTC.